The 5 T cell receptor beta chains reported below all come from one sample, sequenced in a study of blood T cells in healthy people across ages. It was with a sample-barcoded 5' primer and a J-beta primer mix that a second PCR of about 7 to 12 cycles was run. In TCRdb, the 5' RACE reads were re-called with MiXCR into one record per CDR3 protein. The table lists about 1.4 million distinct CDR3 sequences, approximately 63% of them singletons. Specimen: blood. The receptors originated from a man aged 18 to 29 in good health.

V is TRBV28 and J is TRBJ2-3; 7 bases agree with TRBD2. This CDR3 has 16 residues. Germline CDR1 is MDHEN and CDR2 is SYDVKM. V trimming: 5 bases; J trimming: 0 bases; junction bases outside the gene matches: 8. Here the CDR3 reads CASSGASGVSTDTQYF. DNA of the CDR3: TGTGCCAGCAGTGGGGCTAGCGGAGTTAGCACAGATACGCAGTATTTT.

This clonotype was picked up a small number of times. The chain joins TRBV2 to TRBJ1-6; 11 bases match TRBD1. V lost 5 bases and J lost 7; bases outside the gene matches: 4. Germline assignment: CDR1 SNHLY and CDR2 FYNNEI. CDR3 length: 15 amino acids. The CDR3 spells CASSPGQGDNSPLHF. CDR3 sequence (DNA): TGTGCCAGCAGTCCGGGACAGGGGGACAATTCACCCCTCCACTTT.

As for this clonotype: Possible read error: a much larger clone is one base away. The V gene is TRBV20-1, the J gene TRBJ1-6; D is undetermined. From germline, CDR1 is DFQATT and CDR2 SNEGSKA (reference sequence). The V end was cut by 2 bases, the J end by 5 bases, with 1 base between. The CDR3 is 11 residues long. DNA for the CDR3: TGCAGTGCTAGACATAATTCACCCCTCCACTTT. It specifies CSARHNSPLHF.

This clonotype has just a few counts. J is TRBJ2-5 and V is TRBV12-3 or TRBV12-4, with D possibly TRBD1 on 5 matching bases. The V gene lost 3 bases and the J gene lost 11 bases, with 16 bases spanning the gap. The CDR3 runs to 13 residues. DNA of the CDR3: TGTGCCAGCAGTTTTAGTCAGGGTGGTGAGCAGTACTTC. Amino acid sequence: CASSFSQGGEQYF.

The V and J genes are TRBV7-2 and TRBJ1-4; D gene ambiguous. The germline V gene has CDR1 SGHTA and CDR2 FQGNSA. V lost 5 bases and J 5 bases, leaving 15 bases between the germline ends. This CDR3 spans 15 amino acids. Written as DNA, the CDR3 is TGTGCCAGCAGCGTTGCCCCCCAAACCAATGAAAAACTGTTTTTT. Translated: CASSVAPQTNEKLFF.